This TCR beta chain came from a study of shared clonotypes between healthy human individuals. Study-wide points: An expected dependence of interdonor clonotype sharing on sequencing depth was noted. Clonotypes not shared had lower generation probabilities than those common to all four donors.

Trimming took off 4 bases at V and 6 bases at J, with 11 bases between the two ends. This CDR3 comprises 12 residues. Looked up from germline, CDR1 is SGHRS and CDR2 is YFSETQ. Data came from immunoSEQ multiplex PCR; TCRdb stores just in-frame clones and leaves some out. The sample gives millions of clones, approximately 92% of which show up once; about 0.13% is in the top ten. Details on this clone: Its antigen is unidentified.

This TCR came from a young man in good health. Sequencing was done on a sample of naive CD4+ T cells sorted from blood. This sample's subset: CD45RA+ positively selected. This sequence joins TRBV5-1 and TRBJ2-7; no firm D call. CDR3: CASSVALGEQYF. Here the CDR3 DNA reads TGCGCCAGCAGCGTAGCTTTGGGCGAGCAGTACTTC.